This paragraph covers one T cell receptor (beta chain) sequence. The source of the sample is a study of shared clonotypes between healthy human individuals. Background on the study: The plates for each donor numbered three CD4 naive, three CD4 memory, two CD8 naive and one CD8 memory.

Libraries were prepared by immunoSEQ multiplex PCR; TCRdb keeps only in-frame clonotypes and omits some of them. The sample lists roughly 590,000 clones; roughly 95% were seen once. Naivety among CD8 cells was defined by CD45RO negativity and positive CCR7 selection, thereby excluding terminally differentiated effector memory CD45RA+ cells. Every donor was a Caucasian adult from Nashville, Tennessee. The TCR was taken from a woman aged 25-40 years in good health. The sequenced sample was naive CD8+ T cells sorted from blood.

The CDR3 DNA reads TGTGCCAGCAGTTCAATCGGGACAGGGGCCACAGATACGCAGTATTTT. Its protein product is CASSSIGTGATDTQYF. The gene calls are TRBV28 and TRBJ2-3, with 10 bases aligning to TRBD1. Germline-derived CDR1 and CDR2 are MDHEN and SYDVKM. V dropped 4 bases and J dropped 2; count of bases not matched to a gene: 6. This CDR3 is 16 amino acids long.